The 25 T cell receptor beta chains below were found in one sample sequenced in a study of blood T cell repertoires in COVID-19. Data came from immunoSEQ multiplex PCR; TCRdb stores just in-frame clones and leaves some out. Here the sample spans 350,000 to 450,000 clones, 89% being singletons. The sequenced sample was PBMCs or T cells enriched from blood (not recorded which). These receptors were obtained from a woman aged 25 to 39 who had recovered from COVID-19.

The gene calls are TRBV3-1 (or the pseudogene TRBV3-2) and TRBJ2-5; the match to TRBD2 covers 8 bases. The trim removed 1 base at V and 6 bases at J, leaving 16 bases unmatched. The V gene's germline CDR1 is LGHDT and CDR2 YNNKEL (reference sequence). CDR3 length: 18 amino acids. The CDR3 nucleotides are TGTGCCAGCAGCCAAGTCGGAGGACTAAGCGGGAGCGGTAAGACCCAGTACTTC. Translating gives CASSQVGGLSGSGKTQYF.

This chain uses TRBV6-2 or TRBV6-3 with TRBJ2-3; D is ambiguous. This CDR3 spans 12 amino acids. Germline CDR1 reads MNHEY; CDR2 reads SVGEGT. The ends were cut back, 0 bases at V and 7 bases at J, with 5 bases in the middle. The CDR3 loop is CASSYSSNTQYF. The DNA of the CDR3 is TGTGCCAGCAGTTACTCTTCTAATACGCAGTATTTT.

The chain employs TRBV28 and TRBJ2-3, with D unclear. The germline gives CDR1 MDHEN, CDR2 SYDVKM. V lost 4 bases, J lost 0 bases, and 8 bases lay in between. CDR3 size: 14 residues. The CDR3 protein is CASSSLRSTDTQYF. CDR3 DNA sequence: TGTGCCAGCAGTTCCCTCCGGAGCACAGATACGCAGTATTTT. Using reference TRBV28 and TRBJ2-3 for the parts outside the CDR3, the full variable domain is DVKVTQSSRYLVKRTGEKVFLECVQDMDHENMFWYRQDPGLGLRLIYFSYDVKMKEKGDIPEGYSVSREKKERFSLILESASTNQTSMYLCASSSLRSTDTQYFGPGTRLTVL.

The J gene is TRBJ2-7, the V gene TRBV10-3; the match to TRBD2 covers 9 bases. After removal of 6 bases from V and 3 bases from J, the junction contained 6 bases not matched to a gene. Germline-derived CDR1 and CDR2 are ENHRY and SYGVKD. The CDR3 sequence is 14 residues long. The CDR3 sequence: CAISLAGKDYEQYF. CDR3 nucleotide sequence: TGTGCCATCAGCCTAGCGGGAAAAGACTACGAGCAGTACTTC.

Written as DNA, the CDR3 is TGTGCCACCAGGGACCCGGGGGGAAACACCATATATTTT. Its translation is CATRDPGGNTIYF. The chain couples TRBV15 to TRBJ1-3; D is ambiguous. The V gene's germline CDR1 is LNHNV and CDR2 YYDKDF (reference sequence). V was clipped by 6 bases and J by 4 bases, with 10 bases between them. This CDR3 comprises 13 residues.

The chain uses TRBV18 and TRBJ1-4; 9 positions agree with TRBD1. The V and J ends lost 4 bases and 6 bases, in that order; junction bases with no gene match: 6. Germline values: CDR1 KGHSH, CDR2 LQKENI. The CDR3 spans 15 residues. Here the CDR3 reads CASSHKTGGDEKLFF. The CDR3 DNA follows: TGTGCCAGCTCACACAAGACAGGGGGAGATGAAAAACTGTTTTTT.

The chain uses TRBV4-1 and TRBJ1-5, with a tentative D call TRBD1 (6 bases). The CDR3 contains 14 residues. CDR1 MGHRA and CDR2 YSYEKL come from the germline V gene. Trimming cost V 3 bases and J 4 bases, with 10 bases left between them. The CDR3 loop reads CASSQNRENQPQHF. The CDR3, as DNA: TGCGCCAGCAGCCAGAACAGGGAAAATCAGCCCCAGCATTTT.

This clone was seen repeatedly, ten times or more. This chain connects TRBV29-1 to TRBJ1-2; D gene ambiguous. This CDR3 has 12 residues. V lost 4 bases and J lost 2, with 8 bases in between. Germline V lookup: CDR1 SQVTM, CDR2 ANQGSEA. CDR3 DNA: TGCAGCGTTGCGCTGCAGAACTATGGCTACACCTTC. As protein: CSVALQNYGYTF. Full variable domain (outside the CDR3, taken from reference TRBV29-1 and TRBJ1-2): SAVISQKPSRDICQRGTSLTIQCQVDSQVTMMFWYRQQPGQSLTLIATANQGSEATYESGFVIDKFPISRPNLTFSTLTVSNMSPEDSSIYLCSVALQNYGYTFGSGTRLTVV.

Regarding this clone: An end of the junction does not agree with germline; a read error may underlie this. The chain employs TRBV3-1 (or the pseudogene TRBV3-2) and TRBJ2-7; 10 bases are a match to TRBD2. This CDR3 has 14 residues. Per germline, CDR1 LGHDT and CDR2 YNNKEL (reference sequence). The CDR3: CASSQVLAGYGQYF. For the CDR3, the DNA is TGTGCCAGCAGCCAAGTACTAGCGGGGTACGGGCAGTACTTC.

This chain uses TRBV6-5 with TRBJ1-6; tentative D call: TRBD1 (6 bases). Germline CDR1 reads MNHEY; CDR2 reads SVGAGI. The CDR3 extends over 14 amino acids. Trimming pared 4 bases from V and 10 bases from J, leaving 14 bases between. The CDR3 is CASSSKQGNSPLHF. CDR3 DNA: TGTGCCAGCAGTTCAAAACAGGGAAACTCACCCCTCCACTTT.

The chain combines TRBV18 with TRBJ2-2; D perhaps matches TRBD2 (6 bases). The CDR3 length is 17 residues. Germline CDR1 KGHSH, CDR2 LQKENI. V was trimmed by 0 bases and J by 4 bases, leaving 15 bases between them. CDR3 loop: CASSPPLSGAGTGELFF. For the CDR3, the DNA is TGTGCCAGCTCACCACCTCTCTCGGGAGCGGGCACCGGGGAGCTGTTTTTT. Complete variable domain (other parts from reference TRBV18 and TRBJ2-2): NAGVMQNPRHLVRRRGQEARLRCSPMKGHSHVYWYRQLPEEGLKFMVYLQKENIIDESGMPKERFSAEFPKEGPSILRIQQVVRGDSAAYFCASSPPLSGAGTGELFFGEGSRLTVL.

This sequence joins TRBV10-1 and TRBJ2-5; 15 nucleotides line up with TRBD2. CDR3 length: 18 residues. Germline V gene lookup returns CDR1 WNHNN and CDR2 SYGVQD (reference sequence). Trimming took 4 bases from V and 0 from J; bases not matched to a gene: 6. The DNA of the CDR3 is TGCGCCAGCAGTGCTCGGACTAGCGGGAGGGGGTACCAAGAGACCCAGTACTTC. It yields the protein CASSARTSGRGYQETQYF.

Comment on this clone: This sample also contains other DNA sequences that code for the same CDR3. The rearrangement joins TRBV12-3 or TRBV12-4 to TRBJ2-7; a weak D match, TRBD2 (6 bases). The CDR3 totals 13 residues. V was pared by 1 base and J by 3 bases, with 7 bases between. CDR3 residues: CASSLVGGYEQYF. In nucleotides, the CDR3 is TGTGCCAGCAGTTTAGTCGGGGGCTACGAGCAGTACTTC.

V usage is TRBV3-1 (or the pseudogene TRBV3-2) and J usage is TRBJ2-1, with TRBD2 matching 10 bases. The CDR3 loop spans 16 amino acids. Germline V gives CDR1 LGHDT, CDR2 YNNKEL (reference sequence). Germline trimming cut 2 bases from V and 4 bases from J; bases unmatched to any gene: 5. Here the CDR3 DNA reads TGTGCCAGCAGCCAACATAGCGGGGGGTTATACAATGAGCAGTTCTTC. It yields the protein CASSQHSGGLYNEQFF.

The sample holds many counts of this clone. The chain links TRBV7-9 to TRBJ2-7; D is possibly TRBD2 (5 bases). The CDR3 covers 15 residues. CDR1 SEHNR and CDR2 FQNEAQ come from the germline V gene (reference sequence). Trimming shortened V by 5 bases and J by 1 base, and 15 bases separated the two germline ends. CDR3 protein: CASSLRTGISYEQYF. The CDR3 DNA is TGTGCCAGCAGCCTAAGGACGGGGATATCCTACGAGCAGTACTTC.

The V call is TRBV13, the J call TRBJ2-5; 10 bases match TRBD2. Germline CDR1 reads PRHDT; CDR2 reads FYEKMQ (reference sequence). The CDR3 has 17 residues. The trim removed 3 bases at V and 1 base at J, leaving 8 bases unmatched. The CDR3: CASSFLGLAGAQETQYF. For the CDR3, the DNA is TGTGCCAGCAGCTTCTTAGGCCTAGCGGGAGCCCAAGAGACCCAGTACTTC.

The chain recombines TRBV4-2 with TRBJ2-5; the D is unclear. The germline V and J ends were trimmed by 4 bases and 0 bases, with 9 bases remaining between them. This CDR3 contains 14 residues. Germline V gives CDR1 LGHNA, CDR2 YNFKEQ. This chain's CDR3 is CASSPQPDQETQYF. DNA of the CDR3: TGTGCCAGCAGCCCACAGCCCGACCAAGAGACCCAGTACTTC.

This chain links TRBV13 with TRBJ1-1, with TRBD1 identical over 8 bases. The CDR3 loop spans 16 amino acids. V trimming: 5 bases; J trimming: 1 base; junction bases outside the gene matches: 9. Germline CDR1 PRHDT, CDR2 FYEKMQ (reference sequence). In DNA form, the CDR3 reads TGTGCCAGCAGCATCCGGACAGGGATGGGGAACACTGAAGCTTTCTTT. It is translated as CASSIRTGMGNTEAFF.

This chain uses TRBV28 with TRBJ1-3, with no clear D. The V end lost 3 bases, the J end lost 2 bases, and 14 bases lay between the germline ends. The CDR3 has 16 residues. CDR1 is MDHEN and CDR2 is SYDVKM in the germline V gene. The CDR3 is CASSFPRETPGNTIYF. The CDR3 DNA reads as TGTGCCAGCAGTTTTCCCCGGGAGACCCCTGGAAACACCATATATTTT.

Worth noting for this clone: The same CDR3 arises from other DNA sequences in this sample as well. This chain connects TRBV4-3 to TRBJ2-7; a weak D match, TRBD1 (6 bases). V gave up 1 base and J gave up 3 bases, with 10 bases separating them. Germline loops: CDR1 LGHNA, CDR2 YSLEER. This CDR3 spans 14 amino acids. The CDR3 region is CASSQGTANYEQYF. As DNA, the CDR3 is TGCGCCAGCAGCCAAGGGACAGCCAACTACGAGCAGTACTTC.

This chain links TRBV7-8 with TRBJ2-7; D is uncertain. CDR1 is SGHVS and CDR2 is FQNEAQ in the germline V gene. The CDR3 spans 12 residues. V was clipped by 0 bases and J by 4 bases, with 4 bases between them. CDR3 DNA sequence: TGTGCCAGCAGCTTAGCGCGGTACGAGCAGTACTTC. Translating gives CASSLARYEQYF.

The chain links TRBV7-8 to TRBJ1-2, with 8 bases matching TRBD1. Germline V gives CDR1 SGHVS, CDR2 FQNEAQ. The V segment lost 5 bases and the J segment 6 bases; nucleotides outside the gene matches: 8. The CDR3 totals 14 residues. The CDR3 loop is CASSRTGSVDGYTF. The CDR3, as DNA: TGTGCCAGCAGCAGGACAGGGTCAGTGGATGGCTACACCTTC.

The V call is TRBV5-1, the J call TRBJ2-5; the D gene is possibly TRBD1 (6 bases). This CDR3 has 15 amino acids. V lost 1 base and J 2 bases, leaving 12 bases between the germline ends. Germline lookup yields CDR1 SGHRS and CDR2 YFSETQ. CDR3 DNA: TGCGCCAGCAGCTTGCAGCCAGGGGTTCAAGAGACCCAGTACTTC. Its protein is CASSLQPGVQETQYF.

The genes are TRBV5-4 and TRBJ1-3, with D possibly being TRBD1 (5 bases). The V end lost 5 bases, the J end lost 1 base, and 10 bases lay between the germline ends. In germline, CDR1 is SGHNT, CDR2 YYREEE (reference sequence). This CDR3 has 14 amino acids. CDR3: CASRPQGSGNTIYF. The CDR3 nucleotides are TGTGCCAGCAGACCCCAGGGATCTGGAAACACCATATATTTT.

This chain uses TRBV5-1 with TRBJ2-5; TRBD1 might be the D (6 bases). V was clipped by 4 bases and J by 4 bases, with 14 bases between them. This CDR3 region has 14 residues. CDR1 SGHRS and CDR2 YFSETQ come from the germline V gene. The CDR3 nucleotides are TGCGCCAGCAGCGGTACAGGGTTTGGAGAGACCCAGTACTTC. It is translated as CASSGTGFGETQYF.